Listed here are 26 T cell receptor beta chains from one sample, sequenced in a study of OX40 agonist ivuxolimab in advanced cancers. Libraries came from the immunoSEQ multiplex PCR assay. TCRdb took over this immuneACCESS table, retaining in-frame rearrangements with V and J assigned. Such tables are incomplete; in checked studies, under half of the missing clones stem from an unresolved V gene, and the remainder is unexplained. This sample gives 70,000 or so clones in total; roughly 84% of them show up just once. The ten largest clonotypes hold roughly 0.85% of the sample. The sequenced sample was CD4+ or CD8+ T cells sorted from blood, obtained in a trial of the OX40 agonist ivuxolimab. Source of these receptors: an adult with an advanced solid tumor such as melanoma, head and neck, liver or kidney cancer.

The DNA for the CDR3 is TGTGCCAGCAGTTTAGGGGCCCCGGGACAGGGAGGTGAAAAACTGTTTTTT. Translation gives CASSLGAPGQGGEKLFF. V gene TRBV27 combines with J gene TRBJ1-4; TRBD1 agrees at 9 bases. The V gene end was trimmed by 2 bases and the J gene end by 7 bases; junction bases not matched to a gene: 11. CDR3 size: 17 residues. Looked up from germline, CDR1 is MNHEY and CDR2 is SMNVEV (reference sequence).

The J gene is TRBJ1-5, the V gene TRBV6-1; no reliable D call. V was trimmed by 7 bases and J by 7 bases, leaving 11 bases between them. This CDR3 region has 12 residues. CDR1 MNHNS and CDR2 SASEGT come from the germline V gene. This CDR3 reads CASTIPGQPQHF. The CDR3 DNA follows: TGTGCCAGCACTATACCGGGACAGCCCCAGCATTTT.

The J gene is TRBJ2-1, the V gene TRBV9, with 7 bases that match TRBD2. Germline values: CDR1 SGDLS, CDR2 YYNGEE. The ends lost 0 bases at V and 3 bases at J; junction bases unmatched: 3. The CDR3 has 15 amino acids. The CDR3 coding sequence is TGTGCCAGCAGCGTAGGGGTAGCGGGCTACAATGAGCAGTTCTTC. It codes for CASSVGVAGYNEQFF.

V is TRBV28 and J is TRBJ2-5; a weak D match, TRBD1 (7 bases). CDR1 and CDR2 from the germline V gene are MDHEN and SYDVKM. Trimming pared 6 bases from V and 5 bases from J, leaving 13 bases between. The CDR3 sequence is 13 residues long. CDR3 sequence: CASRPGGQETQYF. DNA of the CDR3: TGTGCCAGCAGGCCAGGGGGGCAGGAGACCCAGTACTTC.

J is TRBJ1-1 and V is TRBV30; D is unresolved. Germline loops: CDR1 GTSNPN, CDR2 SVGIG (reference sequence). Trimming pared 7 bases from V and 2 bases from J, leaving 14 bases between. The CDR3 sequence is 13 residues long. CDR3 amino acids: CAFEKNVNTEAFF. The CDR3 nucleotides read TGTGCCTTCGAAAAGAACGTAAACACTGAAGCTTTCTTT.

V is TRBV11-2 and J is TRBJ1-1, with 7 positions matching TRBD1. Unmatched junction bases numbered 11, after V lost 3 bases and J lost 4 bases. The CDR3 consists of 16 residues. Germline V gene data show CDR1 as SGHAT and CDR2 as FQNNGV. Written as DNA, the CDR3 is TGTGCCAGCAGCTTGGGAACAGGGGAAGCGGTCACTGAAGCTTTCTTT. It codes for CASSLGTGEAVTEAFF.

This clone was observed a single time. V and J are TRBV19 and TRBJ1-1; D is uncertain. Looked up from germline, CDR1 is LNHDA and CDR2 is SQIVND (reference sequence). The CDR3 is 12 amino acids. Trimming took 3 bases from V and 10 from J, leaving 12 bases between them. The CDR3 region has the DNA TGTGCCAGTAGTATCCGTGAGGGAGCAGCTTTCTTT. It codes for CASSIREGAAFF. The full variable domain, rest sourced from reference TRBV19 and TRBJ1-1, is DGGITQSPKYLFRKEGQNVTLSCEQNLNHDAMYWYRQDPGQGLRLIYYSQIVNDFQKGDIAEGYSVSREKKESFPLTVTSAQKNPTAFYLCASSIREGAAFFGQGTRLTVV.

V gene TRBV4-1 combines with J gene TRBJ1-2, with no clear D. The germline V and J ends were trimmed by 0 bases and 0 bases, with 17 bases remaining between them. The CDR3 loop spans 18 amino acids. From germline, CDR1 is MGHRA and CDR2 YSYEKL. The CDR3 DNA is TGCGCCAGCAGCCAAGATCAGATGACCCCCACTACTAACTATGGCTACACCTTC. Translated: CASSQDQMTPTTNYGYTF.

The CDR3 region has the DNA TGTGCCAGCAGCCAACTAATATCGGTAACGTCCTACAATGAGCAGTTCTTC. Translation: CASSQLISVTSYNEQFF. The V gene is TRBV14, the J gene TRBJ2-1; D is unclear. The CDR3 runs to 17 residues. V dropped 2 bases and J dropped 1 base, with 15 bases sitting between them. Germline V gene lookup returns CDR1 SGHDN and CDR2 FVKESK.

CDR3 bases: TGTGCCAGCAGCTTAAAGGTGGACCACACCGGGGAGCTGTTTTTT. The encoded protein is CASSLKVDHTGELFF. The rearrangement links TRBV7-8 to TRBJ2-2; D not resolved. The V end lost 2 bases, the J end lost 3 bases, and 10 bases lay between the germline ends. This CDR3 region has 15 residues. Germline CDR1 and CDR2: SGHVS and FQNEAQ.

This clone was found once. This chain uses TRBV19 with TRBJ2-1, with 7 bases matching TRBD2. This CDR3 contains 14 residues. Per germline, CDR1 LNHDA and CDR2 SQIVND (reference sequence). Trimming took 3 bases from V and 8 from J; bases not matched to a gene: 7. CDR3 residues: CASSIGEAGDEQFF. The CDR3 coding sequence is TGTGCCAGTAGTATCGGTGAGGCGGGGGATGAGCAGTTCTTC.

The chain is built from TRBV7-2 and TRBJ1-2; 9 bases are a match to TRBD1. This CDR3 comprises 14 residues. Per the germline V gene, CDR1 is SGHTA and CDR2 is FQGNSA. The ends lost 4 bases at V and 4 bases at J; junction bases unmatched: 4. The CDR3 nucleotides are TGTGCCAGCAGCTCGGGACAGGGTTCCTATGGCTACACCTTC. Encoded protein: CASSSGQGSYGYTF.

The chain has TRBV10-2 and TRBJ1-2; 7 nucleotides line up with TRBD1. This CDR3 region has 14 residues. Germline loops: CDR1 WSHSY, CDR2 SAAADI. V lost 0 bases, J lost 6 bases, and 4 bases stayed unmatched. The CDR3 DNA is TGCGCCAGCAGTGAGTCCGGCACAGGGGATGGCTACACCTTC. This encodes CASSESGTGDGYTF.

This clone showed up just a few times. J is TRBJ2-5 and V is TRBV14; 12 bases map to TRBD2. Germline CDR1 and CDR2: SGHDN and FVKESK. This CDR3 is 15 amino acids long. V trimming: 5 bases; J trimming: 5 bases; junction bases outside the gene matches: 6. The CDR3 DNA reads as TGTGCCAGCAGCGACACTAGCGGGGGGTCCGAGACCCAGTACTTC. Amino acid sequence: CASSDTSGGSETQYF.

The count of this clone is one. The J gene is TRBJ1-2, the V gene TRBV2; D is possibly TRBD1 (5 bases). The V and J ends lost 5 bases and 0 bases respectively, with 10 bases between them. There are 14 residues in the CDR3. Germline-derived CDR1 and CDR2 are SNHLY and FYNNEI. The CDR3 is CASSRQSSNYGYTF. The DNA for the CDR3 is TGTGCCAGCAGTAGACAGAGTTCTAACTATGGCTACACCTTC.

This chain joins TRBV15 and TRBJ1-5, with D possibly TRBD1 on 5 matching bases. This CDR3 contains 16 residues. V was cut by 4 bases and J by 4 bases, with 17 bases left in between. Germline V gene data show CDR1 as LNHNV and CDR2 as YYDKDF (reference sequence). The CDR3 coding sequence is TGTGCCACCAGCATCCCGGGGCAGGGCGTGAATCAGCCCCAGCATTTT. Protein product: CATSIPGQGVNQPQHF.

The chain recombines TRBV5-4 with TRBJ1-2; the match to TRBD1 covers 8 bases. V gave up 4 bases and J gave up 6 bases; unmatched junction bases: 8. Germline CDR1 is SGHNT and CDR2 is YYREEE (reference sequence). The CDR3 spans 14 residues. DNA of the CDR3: TGTGCCAGCAGCCCCCGGGACAGGTTCCATGGCTACACCTTC. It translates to CASSPRDRFHGYTF.

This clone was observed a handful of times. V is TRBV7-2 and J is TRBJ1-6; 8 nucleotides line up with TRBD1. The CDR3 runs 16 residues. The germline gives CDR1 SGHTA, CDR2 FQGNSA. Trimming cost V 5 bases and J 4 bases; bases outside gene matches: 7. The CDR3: CASSPTGAHYNSPLHF. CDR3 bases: TGTGCCAGCAGCCCGACAGGGGCCCATTATAATTCACCCCTCCACTTT.

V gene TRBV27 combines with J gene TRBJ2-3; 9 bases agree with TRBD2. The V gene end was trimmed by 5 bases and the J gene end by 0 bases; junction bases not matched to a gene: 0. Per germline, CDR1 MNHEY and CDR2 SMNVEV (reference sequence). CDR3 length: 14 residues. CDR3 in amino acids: CASSTSGSTDTQYF. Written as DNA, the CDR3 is TGTGCCAGCAGTACTAGCGGGAGCACAGATACGCAGTATTTT.

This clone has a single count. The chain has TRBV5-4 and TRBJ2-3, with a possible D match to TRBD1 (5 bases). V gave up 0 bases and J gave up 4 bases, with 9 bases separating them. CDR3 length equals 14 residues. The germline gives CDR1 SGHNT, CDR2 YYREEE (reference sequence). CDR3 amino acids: CASSLEVGADTQYF. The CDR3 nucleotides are TGTGCCAGCAGCTTGGAGGTAGGGGCAGATACGCAGTATTTT.

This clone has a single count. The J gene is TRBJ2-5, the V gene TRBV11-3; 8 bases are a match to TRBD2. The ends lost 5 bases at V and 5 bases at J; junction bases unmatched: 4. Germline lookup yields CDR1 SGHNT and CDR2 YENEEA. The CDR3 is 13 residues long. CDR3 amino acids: CASSPGRVETQYF. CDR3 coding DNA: TGTGCCAGCAGCCCCGGGAGGGTTGAGACCCAGTACTTC.

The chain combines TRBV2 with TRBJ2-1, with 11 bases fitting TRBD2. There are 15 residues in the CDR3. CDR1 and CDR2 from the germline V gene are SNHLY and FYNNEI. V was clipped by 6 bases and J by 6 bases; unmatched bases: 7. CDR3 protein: CASRTIAGGLNEQFF. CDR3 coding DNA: TGTGCCAGCAGAACCATAGCGGGGGGGCTCAATGAGCAGTTCTTC.

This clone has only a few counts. The CDR3 DNA reads as TGTGCCAGCAGCGTATATAGCGGGAGCTCCTACGAGCAGTACTTC. Translated, it gives CASSVYSGSSYEQYF. V is TRBV9 and J is TRBJ2-7, with TRBD2 identical over 9 bases. Germline V gene lookup returns CDR1 SGDLS and CDR2 YYNGEE. V gave up 1 base and J gave up 0 bases; unmatched junction bases: 2. CDR3 size: 15 residues.

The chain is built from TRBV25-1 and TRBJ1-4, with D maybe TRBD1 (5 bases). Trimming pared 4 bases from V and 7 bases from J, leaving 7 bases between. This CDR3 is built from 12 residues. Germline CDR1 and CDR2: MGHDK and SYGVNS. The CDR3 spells CASSGGREKLFF. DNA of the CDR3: TGTGCCAGCAGTGGGGGCCGTGAAAAACTGTTTTTT.

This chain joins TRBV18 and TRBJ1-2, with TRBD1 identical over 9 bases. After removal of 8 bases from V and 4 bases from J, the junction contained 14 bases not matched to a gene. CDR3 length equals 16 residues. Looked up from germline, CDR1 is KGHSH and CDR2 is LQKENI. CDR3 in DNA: TGTGCCAGCACAGAGGGCCGGGACAGGGCTACCTATGGCTACACCTTC. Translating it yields CASTEGRDRATYGYTF.

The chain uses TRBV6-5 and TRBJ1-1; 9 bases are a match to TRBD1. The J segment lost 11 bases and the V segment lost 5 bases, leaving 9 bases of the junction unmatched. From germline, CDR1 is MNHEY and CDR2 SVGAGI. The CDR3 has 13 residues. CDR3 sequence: CASSSRDRVTAFF. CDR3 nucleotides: TGTGCCAGCAGTAGCCGGGACAGGGTCACGGCTTTCTTT.